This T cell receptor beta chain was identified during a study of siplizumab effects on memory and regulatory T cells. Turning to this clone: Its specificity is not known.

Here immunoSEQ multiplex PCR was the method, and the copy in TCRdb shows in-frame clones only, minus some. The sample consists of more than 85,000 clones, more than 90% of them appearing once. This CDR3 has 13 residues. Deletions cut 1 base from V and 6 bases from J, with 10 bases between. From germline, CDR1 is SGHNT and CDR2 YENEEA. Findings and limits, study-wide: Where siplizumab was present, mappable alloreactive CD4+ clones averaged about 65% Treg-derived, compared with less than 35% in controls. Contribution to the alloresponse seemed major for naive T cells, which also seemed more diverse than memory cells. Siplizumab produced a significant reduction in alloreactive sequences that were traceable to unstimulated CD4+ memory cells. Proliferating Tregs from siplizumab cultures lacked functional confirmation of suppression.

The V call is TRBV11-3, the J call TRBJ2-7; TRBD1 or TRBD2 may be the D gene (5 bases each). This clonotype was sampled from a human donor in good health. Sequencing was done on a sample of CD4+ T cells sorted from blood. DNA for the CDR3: TGTGCCAGCAGCTTAGGGGACGGAAGCGAGCAGTACTTC. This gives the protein CASSLGDGSEQYF.